Listed here are 3 T cell receptor beta chains from one sample, sequenced in a study of blood T cells in healthy people across ages. For the second PCR, which ran for about 6 to 11 cycles, a sample-barcoded 5' primer and a J-beta primer mix were used. TCRdb re-called the 5' RACE reads through MiXCR, storing one row per CDR3 protein. The table lists fewer than 750,000 distinct CDR3 sequences, roughly half of them singletons. Sequenced sample: blood. These receptors were obtained from an elderly woman in good health.

This chain joins TRBV24-1 and TRBJ2-1, with 10 bases identical to TRBD2. CDR3 length equals 14 residues. Germline V gene lookup returns CDR1 KGHDR and CDR2 SFDVKD. J lost 2 bases, V lost 9 bases, and 3 bases had no gene match. CDR3 in amino acids: CATGAGGPYNEQFF. For the CDR3, the DNA is TGTGCCACCGGAGCGGGAGGGCCCTACAATGAGCAGTTCTTC.

The gene calls are TRBV6-6 and TRBJ2-5; D unresolved. The CDR3 is 15 amino acids. V was shortened by 3 bases and J by 5 bases, with 16 bases between the two germline ends. CDR1 and CDR2 (germline): MNHNY, SVGAGI (reference sequence). The CDR3 nucleotides are TGTGCCAGCAGTTATATTGGGCTGGGGTACGAGACCCAGTACTTC. Protein: CASSYIGLGYETQYF.

V gene TRBV10-3 combines with J gene TRBJ2-3; D is tentatively TRBD1 or TRBD2 (5 bases each). Per germline, CDR1 ENHRY and CDR2 SYGVKD. The CDR3 consists of 13 residues. With 0 bases removed from V and 4 bases from J, the gap between germline ends came to 5 bases. The CDR3 reads CAISESGADTQYF. The CDR3 coding sequence is TGTGCCATCAGTGAGTCGGGGGCAGATACGCAGTATTTT.